The sample holds one count of the clone carrying this T cell receptor beta chain. This specimen belongs to a study of blood T cell repertoires in COVID-19. Data came from immunoSEQ multiplex PCR; TCRdb stores just in-frame clones and leaves some out. The sample yields roughly 320,000 clones, over 80% seen once. In germline, CDR1 is KGHSH, CDR2 LQKENI. Trimming cost V 2 bases and J 1 base; bases outside gene matches: 10. This CDR3 is built from 18 residues. The origin of this receptor is a woman between 45 and 60 years old with COVID-19, enrolled during active disease. Specimen: peripheral blood. This chain connects TRBV18 to TRBJ2-5, with 10 bases matching TRBD2. CDR3 sequence (DNA): TGTGCCAGCTCACCAGGGCTAGCGGGAGTGTATAGCCAAGAGACCCAGTACTTC. Its protein product is CASSPGLAGVYSQETQYF. The complete variable domain, with remaining parts taken from reference TRBV18 and TRBJ2-5, reads NAGVMQNPRHLVRRRGQEARLRCSPMKGHSHVYWYRQLPEEGLKFMVYLQKENIIDESGMPKERFSAEFPKEGPSILRIQQVVRGDSAAYFCASSPGLAGVYSQETQYFGPGTRLLVL.